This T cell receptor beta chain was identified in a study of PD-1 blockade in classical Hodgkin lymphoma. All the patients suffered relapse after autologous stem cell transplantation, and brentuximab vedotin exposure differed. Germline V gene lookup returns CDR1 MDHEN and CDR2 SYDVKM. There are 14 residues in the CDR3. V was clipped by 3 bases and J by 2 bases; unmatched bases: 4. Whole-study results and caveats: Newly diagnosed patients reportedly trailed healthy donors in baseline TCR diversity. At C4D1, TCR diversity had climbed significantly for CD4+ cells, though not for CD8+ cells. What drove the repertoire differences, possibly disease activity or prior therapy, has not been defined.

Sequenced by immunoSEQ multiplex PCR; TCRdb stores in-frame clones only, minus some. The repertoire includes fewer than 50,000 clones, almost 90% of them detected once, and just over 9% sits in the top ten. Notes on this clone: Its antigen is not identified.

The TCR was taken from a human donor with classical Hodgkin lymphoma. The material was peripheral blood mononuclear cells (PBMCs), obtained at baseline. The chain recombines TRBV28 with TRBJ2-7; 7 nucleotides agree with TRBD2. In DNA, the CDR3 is TGTGCCAGCAGTTTGTGGACTAGTCCCTACGAGCAGTACTTC. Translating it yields CASSLWTSPYEQYF.